The source of this TCR beta chain is a study of beta chain features in type 1 diabetes. General study findings and limits: Within each of all four CD4+ subsets, Type 1 diabetes patients had TCRB CDR3s that were moderately but significantly shorter. Patients with type 1 diabetes showed fewer VDJ junction insertions and more deletions.

The CDR3 spans 12 residues. Germline V gene data show CDR1 as MDHEN and CDR2 as SYDVKM. V dropped 7 bases and J dropped 5 bases, with 9 bases sitting between them. This clone showed up just a few times. The antigen is undetermined. Expressed TCRB transcripts were sequenced because the isolated RNA had all been reverse transcribed beforehand. Here immunoSEQ multiplex PCR was the method, and the copy in TCRdb shows in-frame clones only, minus some. The table lists fewer than 450,000 clones, about 14% of them singletons, with roughly 0.015% in the top ten. This chain connects TRBV28 to TRBJ1-5; D not certain. The sequence was obtained from a woman aged 18 to 35 with type 1 diabetes. Sequenced sample: naive CD4+ T cells from blood. The DNA of the CDR3 is TGTGCCAGCAACCTATCTTATCAGCCCCAGCATTTT. Translating gives CASNLSYQPQHF.